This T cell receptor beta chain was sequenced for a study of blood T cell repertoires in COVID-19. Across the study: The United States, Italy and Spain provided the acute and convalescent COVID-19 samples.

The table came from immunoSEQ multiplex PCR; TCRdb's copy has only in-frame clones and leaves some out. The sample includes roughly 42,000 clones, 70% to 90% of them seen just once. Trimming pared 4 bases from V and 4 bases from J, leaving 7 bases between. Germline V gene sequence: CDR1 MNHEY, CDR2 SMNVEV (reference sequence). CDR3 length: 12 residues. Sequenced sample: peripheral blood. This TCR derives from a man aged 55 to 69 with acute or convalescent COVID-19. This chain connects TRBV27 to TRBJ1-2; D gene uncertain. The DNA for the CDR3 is TGTGCCAGCAGTTCCCGGAGCTATGGCTACACCTTC. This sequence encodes CASSSRSYGYTF.